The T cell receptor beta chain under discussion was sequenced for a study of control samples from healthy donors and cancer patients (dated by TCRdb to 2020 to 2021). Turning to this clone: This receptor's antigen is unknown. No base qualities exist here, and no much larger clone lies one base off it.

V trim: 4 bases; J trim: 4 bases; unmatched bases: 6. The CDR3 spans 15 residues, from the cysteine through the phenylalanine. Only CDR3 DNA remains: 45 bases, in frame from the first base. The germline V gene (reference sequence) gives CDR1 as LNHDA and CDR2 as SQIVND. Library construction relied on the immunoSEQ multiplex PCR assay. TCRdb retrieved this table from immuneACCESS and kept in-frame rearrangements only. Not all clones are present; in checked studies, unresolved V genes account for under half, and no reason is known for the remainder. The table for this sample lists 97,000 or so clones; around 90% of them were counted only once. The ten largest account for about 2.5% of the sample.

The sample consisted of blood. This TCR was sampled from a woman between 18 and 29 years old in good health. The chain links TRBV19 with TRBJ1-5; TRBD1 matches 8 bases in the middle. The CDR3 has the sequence CASSSTRDRNQPQHF. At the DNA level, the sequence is TGTGCCAGTAGTAGTACCCGGGACAGGAATCAGCCCCAGCATTTT.